The entry below gives a single TCR beta chain sequence along with its context. Its antigen is not identified. Each of the donors was a healthy bone marrow donor. 60 Vbeta and 13 Jbeta primers were used in PCR. The repertoire was sequenced with immunoSEQ multiplex PCR; TCRdb's copy has only in-frame clones and lacks some. The table shows about 130,000 clones, with about three quarters occurring only once. The data derive from a study of cytomegalovirus exposure and HLA in healthy donors. Study outcomes and limitations: Researchers reported in a later analysis that common viral pathogens appeared linked to several top clusters. The majority of TCR sequences were rare, yet some public TCRs appeared in many donors.

Trimming shortened V by 4 bases and J by 9 bases, and 16 bases separated the two germline ends. In germline, CDR1 is SNHLY, CDR2 FYNNEI. The CDR3 is 14 amino acids. The sequenced sample consisted of PBMCs. The origin of this receptor is a female donor in good health and CMV-seronegative. The rearrangement uses TRBV2 and TRBJ2-1; weak D call: TRBD1 (6 bases). CDR3 nucleotide sequence: TGTGCCAGCAGTGCGAGCAGGGGTCAAGGTGAGCAGTTCTTC. It specifies CASSASRGQGEQFF.